This T cell receptor (beta chain) was retrieved from a study of shared clonotypes between healthy human individuals. Study results and caveats: Limited genetic and exposure-history diversity came from having few donors. The naive CD4 repertoires of several donors were compared, and approximately 5% of clonotypes were shared.

Between the trimmed V and J ends, which lost 3 bases and 7 bases, there was a span of 6 bases. The CDR3 spans 11 residues. The V gene's germline CDR1 is MNHEY and CDR2 SMNVEV (reference sequence). Points on this clone: Its matching antigen is unknown. Other DNA sequences in this specimen translate into the identical CDR3.

The method was immunoSEQ multiplex PCR; TCRdb's version includes in-frame clones alone and lacks a portion of them. This table holds around 1.9 million clones, 93% found once. Positive CCR7 selection of CD45RO-negative cells yielded the naive CD8 cells, and terminally differentiated effector memory CD45RA+ cells were excluded. Material: naive CD8+ T cells from PBMCs. The source of this sequence is a man aged 18 to 30 in good health. Some clones in this sample may be carry-over from other donors' samples. The V call is TRBV27, the J call TRBJ2-5; no clear D. In DNA, the CDR3 is TGTGCCAGCAGTTTTGCCGGGACCCAGTACTTC. Its translation is CASSFAGTQYF.